This passage covers 29 T cell receptor beta chains from one sample sequenced in a study of human T cells and chemical hapten exposure. As for time point: patch test 1, 2 weeks after DPC sensitization. Treatment in this sample: therapeutic diphenylcyclopropenone sensitization with weekly scalp DPC. TCRdb analysed the RACE reads with MiXCR anew, one entry per CDR3 protein. Of some 94,000 distinct CDR3 sequences listed, over 10% were seen once; the top ten hold 2% to 2.5%. The sequences come from whole blood, collected in connection with sensitization to the hapten diphenylcyclopropenone (DPC). Receptor source: a woman aged 40 to 49 with alopecia areata. Some clones in this sample may be carry-over from other donors' samples.

The rearrangement links TRBV3-1 to TRBJ2-1; 9 nucleotides align to TRBD1. CDR3 length: 15 amino acids. The germline CDR1 and CDR2 sequences are LGHDT and YNNKEL (reference sequence). The ends lost 1 base at V and 9 bases at J; junction bases unmatched: 7. The DNA of the CDR3 is TGTGCCAGCAGCCAAGCCGTGACAGGGGGACTTGAGCAGTTCTTC. Protein: CASSQAVTGGLEQFF.

This clonotype was recorded many times. This chain links TRBV7-3 with TRBJ2-1; 10 bases are shared with TRBD2. The CDR3 contains 15 residues. V shed 5 bases, J shed 7 bases, and the junction held 8 bases outside the gene matches. Germline V lookup: CDR1 SGHTA, CDR2 FQGTGA. The CDR3 nucleotides read TGTGCCAGCAGCAAAGGGGCTAGCGGGAGTAATGAGCAGTTCTTC. Encoded protein: CASSKGASGSNEQFF.

This clonotype showed up just a few times. The genes are TRBV7-3 and TRBJ2-3, with D perhaps TRBD1 (6 bases). The CDR3 covers 13 residues. V lost 4 bases to trimming and J lost 6 bases, with 11 bases between them. Germline V gene data show CDR1 as SGHTA and CDR2 as FQGTGA. This CDR3 is CASSYTGLDTQYF. As DNA, the CDR3 is TGTGCCAGCAGCTACACAGGGCTGGATACGCAGTATTTT.

This rearrangement joins TRBV6-6 to TRBJ2-6, with TRBD1 as a possible D gene (6 bases). Trimming removed 5 bases at V and 2 bases at J, with 13 bases between. The CDR3 extends over 16 amino acids. In germline, CDR1 is MNHNY, CDR2 SVGAGI (reference sequence). The CDR3 DNA reads TGTGCCAGCAGTCACAGCCACAGGGCTGGGGCCAACGTCCTGACTTTC. Translated, it gives CASSHSHRAGANVLTF.

This clonotype was counted between two and nine times. The J gene is TRBJ2-1, the V gene TRBV18; unclear D gene. Germline loops: CDR1 KGHSH, CDR2 LQKENI. Between the trimmed V and J ends, which lost 4 bases and 4 bases, there was a span of 11 bases. The CDR3 has 14 amino acids. As DNA, the CDR3 is TGTGCCAGCTCACATCGGGCCGAATACAATGAGCAGTTCTTC. Translated, it gives CASSHRAEYNEQFF.

This clonotype was recorded many times. J is TRBJ1-5 and V is TRBV7-9, with D unclear. V lost 0 bases, J lost 6 bases, and 6 bases lay in between. Germline V gene lookup returns CDR1 SEHNR and CDR2 FQNEAQ (reference sequence). The CDR3 is made up of 13 amino acids. CDR3 protein: CASSLAASQPQHF. The CDR3 nucleotides read TGTGCCAGCAGCTTAGCCGCGTCTCAGCCCCAGCATTTT.

This clonotype has a count of ten or more. The chain combines TRBV20-1 with TRBJ1-5; D call uncertain. This CDR3 has 14 amino acids. Trimming shortened V by 2 bases and J by 2 bases, and 10 bases separated the two germline ends. CDR1 and CDR2 (germline): DFQATT, SNEGSKA (reference sequence). The CDR3 sequence is CSARKNSGNQPQHF. CDR3 nucleotide sequence: TGCAGTGCTAGAAAGAACTCCGGCAATCAGCCCCAGCATTTT.

This chain links TRBV28 with TRBJ1-2, with 12 positions matching TRBD1. The CDR3 runs 16 residues. The germline V gene has CDR1 MDHEN and CDR2 SYDVKM. The V and J ends lost 4 bases and 8 bases, in that order; junction bases with no gene match: 11. The chain's CDR3 is CASSSSPGQGANGYTF. The CDR3 DNA sequence: TGTGCCAGCAGTTCATCGCCGGGACAGGGGGCGAACGGCTACACCTTC.

The chain recombines TRBV10-3 with TRBJ1-5; no definite D call. V was trimmed by 10 bases and J by 3 bases, leaving 10 bases between them. The CDR3 spans 12 residues. Germline V CDR1 and CDR2: ENHRY, SYGVKD. Written as DNA, the CDR3 is TGTGCCAGCTCAGTGGCCAATCAGCCCCAGCATTTT. It is translated as CASSVANQPQHF.

With respect to this clonotype: Being one base from a much bigger clone, this may be a read error. This chain uses TRBV10-3 with TRBJ2-3; tentative D call: TRBD2 (6 bases). V was shortened by 8 bases and J by 6 bases, with 9 bases between the two germline ends. The CDR3 has 11 amino acids. The germline CDR1 and CDR2 sequences are ENHRY and SYGVKD. The CDR3 bases are TGTGCCATCGGTACTAGCGATACGCAGTATTTT. This encodes CAIGTSDTQYF.

Many counts were recorded for this clonotype. This chain uses TRBV6-5 with TRBJ2-6; 8 bases are a match to TRBD2. The CDR3 spans 17 residues. Germline CDR1 reads MNHEY; CDR2 reads SVGAGI. With V trimmed by 6 bases and J by 0 bases, 7 bases remained unmatched. The CDR3 sequence is CASSRTAGGSGANVLTF. Written as DNA, the CDR3 is TGTGCCAGCAGCCGTACGGCGGGGGGCTCTGGGGCCAACGTCCTGACTTTC.

This clonotype was seen repeatedly, ten times or more. This chain joins TRBV12-3 or TRBV12-4 and TRBJ1-1; D perhaps matches TRBD1 (5 bases). The CDR3 has 15 residues. V was clipped by 6 bases and J by 1 base, with 15 bases between them. CDR3 nucleotides: TGTGCCAGCAGCCCACGGGGGGTCGGGAACACTGAAGCTTTCTTT. It encodes CASSPRGVGNTEAFF.

The chain is built from TRBV9 and TRBJ2-1, with D maybe TRBD2 (5 bases). Germline assignment: CDR1 SGDLS and CDR2 YYNGEE. V was clipped by 0 bases and J by 6 bases, with 13 bases between them. CDR3 size: 15 residues. DNA for the CDR3: TGTGCCAGCAGCGTAGACGGGAACTACCTCAATGAGCAGTTCTTC. Translated, it gives CASSVDGNYLNEQFF.

To note about this clonotype: One end of the junction varies from germline; a read error may be responsible. The CDR3 protein is CASSLGGLDTGELLF. In nucleotides, the CDR3 is TGTGCCAGCAGCCTGGGGGGGCTCGACACCGGGGAGCTGTTATTT. The V and J genes are TRBV12-3 or TRBV12-4 and TRBJ2-2; maybe TRBD2 (7 bases). The CDR3 extends over 15 amino acids.

This CDR3 reads CASSNRGTEAFF. The CDR3 coding sequence is TGTGCCAGCAGTAACAGGGGCACTGAAGCTTTCTTT. The chain has TRBV6-1 and TRBJ1-1, with TRBD1 matching 7 bases. The V segment lost 5 bases and the J segment 4 bases; nucleotides outside the gene matches: 1. This CDR3 spans 12 amino acids. Germline assignment: CDR1 MNHNS and CDR2 SASEGT.

In this sample, this clonotype turned up many times. Here the CDR3 DNA reads TGCAGCGTTGGGGTGTACAATGAGCAGTTCTTC. This encodes CSVGVYNEQFF. The chain uses TRBV29-1 and TRBJ2-1, with D hard to call. CDR3 size: 11 residues. Germline CDR1 reads SQVTM; CDR2 reads ANQGSEA. V dropped 4 bases and J dropped 4 bases, with 5 bases sitting between them.

The chain is built from TRBV20-1 and TRBJ1-2; 8 bases match TRBD1. Germline V gene lookup returns CDR1 DFQATT and CDR2 SNEGSKA (reference sequence). CDR3 length equals 15 residues. The junction had 6 bases not matched to a gene; V was cut back by 0 bases and J by 3 bases. CDR3 sequence reads: CSARDEAGGDYGYTF. The CDR3 DNA reads TGCAGTGCTAGAGATGAGGCAGGGGGCGACTATGGCTACACCTTC.

This clonotype appeared a few times. The chain employs TRBV28 and TRBJ2-7, with D possibly being TRBD1 or TRBD2 (7 bases each). The V end was cut by 11 bases, the J end by 5 bases, with 19 bases between. The CDR3 contains 13 residues. Germline values: CDR1 MDHEN, CDR2 SYDVKM. CDR3 nucleotides: TGTGCCGCAGGGGGGGTTGCCCGGGACGAGCAGTACTTC. It specifies CAAGGVARDEQYF. Filled out from reference TRBV28 and TRBJ2-7, the complete variable domain reads DVKVTQSSRYLVKRTGEKVFLECVQDMDHENMFWYRQDPGLGLRLIYFSYDVKMKEKGDIPEGYSVSREKKERFSLILESASTNQTSMYLCAAGGVARDEQYFGPGTRLTVT.

This chain connects TRBV9 to TRBJ2-1; tentative D call: TRBD1 (5 bases). The germline gives CDR1 SGDLS, CDR2 YYNGEE. This CDR3 region has 12 residues. With 4 bases removed from V and 8 bases from J, the gap between germline ends came to 10 bases. The CDR3 bases are TGTGCCAGCAGCAGACAGTATCATGAGCAGTTCTTC. As protein: CASSRQYHEQFF.

As concerns this clonotype: Being one base from a much bigger clone, this may be a read error. This chain joins TRBV6-2 or TRBV6-3 and TRBJ2-7, with TRBD1 matching over 9 bases. This CDR3 is built from 14 residues. Per germline, CDR1 MNHEY and CDR2 SVGEGT. CDR3 sequence reads: CATSAGQGLYVQYF. Here the CDR3 DNA reads TGTGCCACCTCCGCGGGACAGGGCCTTTACGTGCAGTACTTC.

J is TRBJ2-4 and V is TRBV6-1; 10 positions agree with TRBD2. The germline V gene has CDR1 MNHNS and CDR2 SASEGT. CDR3 length: 19 amino acids. V trimming: 1 base; J trimming: 0 bases; junction bases outside the gene matches: 9. The CDR3 bases are TGTGCCAGCAGTGAAGGGCTAGCGGGAGCGTCACTAGCCAAAAACATTCAGTACTTC. Translating it yields CASSEGLAGASLAKNIQYF.

The chain uses TRBV29-1 and TRBJ2-3, with TRBD1 as a possible D gene (6 bases). V lost 3 bases and J 1 base, leaving 11 bases between the germline ends. Germline V lookup: CDR1 SQVTM, CDR2 ANQGSEA. The CDR3 totals 14 residues. The CDR3 loop is CSVDKQGGTDTQYF. CDR3 nucleotide sequence: TGCAGCGTTGATAAACAGGGAGGCACAGATACGCAGTATTTT.

This clonotype occurred many times. This rearrangement joins TRBV29-1 to TRBJ2-7; the match to TRBD1 covers 8 bases. The CDR3 sequence is 12 residues long. V lost 3 bases to trimming and J lost 2 bases; unmatched junction nucleotides: 0. Germline CDR1 reads SQVTM; CDR2 reads ANQGSEA. The CDR3 sequence is CSVEGQAYEQYF. As DNA, the CDR3 is TGCAGCGTTGAGGGACAGGCCTACGAGCAGTACTTC.

A few counts support this clonotype. The chain recombines TRBV6-1 with TRBJ2-5; D may be TRBD1 or TRBD2 (5 bases each). The CDR3 extends over 15 amino acids. The ends were cut back, 7 bases at V and 2 bases at J, with 17 bases in the middle. Per the germline V gene, CDR1 is MNHNS and CDR2 is SASEGT. As DNA, the CDR3 is TGTGCCAGCACCACGAGAGGGGCAGGGCAAGAGACCCAGTACTTC. Its translation is CASTTRGAGQETQYF.

V gene TRBV3-2 combines with J gene TRBJ2-1; the table's D call TRBD1 went unverified against the DNA. TRBV3-2 is noted as a pseudogene. This CDR3 spans 13 amino acids. The CDR3 sequence is CASSQEWGRERFF. DNA of the CDR3: TGTGCCAGCAGCCAAGAGTGGGGCAGGGAGAGGTTCTTC.

V gene TRBV11-2 combines with J gene TRBJ1-1; the D is unclear. Trimming cost V 3 bases and J 4 bases, with 9 bases left between them. Germline lookup yields CDR1 SGHAT and CDR2 FQNNGV. The CDR3 is 13 residues long. The CDR3 DNA reads as TGTGCCAGCAGCTTTGCCTTACGCACTGAAGCTTTCTTT. Its protein product is CASSFALRTEAFF. The full variable domain, with the rest looked up from reference TRBV11-2 and TRBJ1-1, is EAGVAQSPRYKIIEKRQSVAFWCNPISGHATLYWYQQILGQGPKLLIQFQNNGVVDDSQLPKDRFSAERLKGVDSTLKIQPAKLEDSAVYLCASSFALRTEAFFGQGTRLTVV.

CDR3 amino acids: CASSPGTTNTGELFF. In DNA, the CDR3 is TGTGCCAGCAGCCCCGGGACAACGAACACCGGGGAGCTGTTTTTT. The chain links TRBV11-3 to TRBJ2-2; TRBD1 is a possible D gene (6 bases). Trimming removed 5 bases from V and 0 bases from J, with 10 bases in between. CDR1 SGHNT and CDR2 YENEEA come from the germline V gene. This CDR3 contains 15 residues.

The table lists this clonotype with a few counts. The rearrangement links TRBV20-1 to TRBJ2-5; 12 bases line up with TRBD2. The CDR3 is made up of 15 amino acids. The V gene end was trimmed by 4 bases and the J gene end by 1 base; junction bases not matched to a gene: 4. Germline V gene data show CDR1 as DFQATT and CDR2 as SNEGSKA (reference sequence). CDR3 sequence reads: CSATGTSGLQETQYF. CDR3 bases: TGCAGTGCTACAGGGACTAGCGGGCTCCAAGAGACCCAGTACTTC.

This rearrangement joins TRBV7-3 to TRBJ2-1; perhaps D is TRBD1 or TRBD2 (5 bases each). Germline V lookup: CDR1 SGHTA, CDR2 FQGTGA. The CDR3 is 16 amino acids. V was clipped by 0 bases and J by 2 bases, with 11 bases between them. The CDR3 is CASSLTSGPAYNEQFF. The CDR3 bases are TGTGCCAGCAGCTTAACATCGGGGCCCGCCTACAATGAGCAGTTCTTC.